Described below is a single T cell receptor (beta chain) sequence and its context. This specimen belongs to a study of blood T cell repertoires in COVID-19. On the study more broadly: The United States, Italy and Spain supplied acute and convalescent COVID-19 samples. Sources were T cells, B-cell-depleted T cells, or PBMCs; the material itself was cDNA or gDNA.

Trimming stripped 1 base from V and 5 bases from J, with 6 bases between. This CDR3 region has 14 residues. Germline lookup yields CDR1 SGHAT and CDR2 FQNNGV. In the authors' workflow: Cell counts per sample came from amplifying reference gene primers. Profiled with immunoSEQ multiplex PCR; TCRdb holds only in-frame clones, not every one. That table supplies the V and J calls and clone size; D and trimming were determined from the DNA. Of 60,000 to 70,000 clones listed, roughly 84% are singletons. This sequence originates from a woman between 65 and 79 years old with acute or convalescent COVID-19. Sequences were obtained from peripheral blood. The chain employs TRBV11-2 and TRBJ1-6; the D is unclear. Here the CDR3 DNA reads TGTGCCAGCAGCTTAGCATACAATAATTCACCCCTCCACTTT. Its translation is CASSLAYNNSPLHF.